One and the same sample provided the 21 T cell receptor beta chains below, sequenced in a study of identical twins. TCRdb passed the 5' RACE reads through MiXCR, listing each CDR3 protein once. The sample contains 250,000 to 300,000 distinct CDR3 sequences, over 8.5% of which appear only once. In addition, the sample was reused for a study of yellow fever vaccine responses in identical twins.

Sequences were obtained from CD8+ T cells sorted from blood. These receptors were obtained from a woman younger than 35 in good health.

This clonotype was found a few times. The chain carries TRBV25-1 and TRBJ2-7, with D unclear. The V gene's germline CDR1 is MGHDK and CDR2 SYGVNS. The V end lost 4 bases, the J end lost 3 bases, and 10 bases lay between the germline ends. This CDR3 is 13 amino acids long. The CDR3 sequence: CASSGTANYEQYF. The CDR3 nucleotides are TGTGCCAGCAGTGGGACGGCGAACTACGAGCAGTACTTC.

This clonotype was counted between two and nine times. The chain employs TRBV4-1 and TRBJ2-7; maybe TRBD2 (6 bases). Trimming cost V 1 base and J 2 bases, with 9 bases left between them. Germline V gene data show CDR1 as MGHRA and CDR2 as YSYEKL. The CDR3 contains 14 residues. CDR3 amino acids: CASSQVGTPYEQYF. CDR3 nucleotide sequence: TGCGCCAGCAGCCAAGTGGGGACTCCCTACGAGCAGTACTTC.

This clonotype has more than one count but fewer than ten. V is TRBV6-1 and J is TRBJ2-3; D is unresolved. Germline V lookup: CDR1 MNHNS, CDR2 SASEGT. The CDR3 is 15 residues long. V was trimmed by 5 bases and J by 3 bases, leaving 15 bases between them. Written as DNA, the CDR3 is TGTGCCAGCAGTATAAGGCCCTCACTTACAGATACGCAGTATTTT. It yields the protein CASSIRPSLTDTQYF.

This sequence joins TRBV6-1 and TRBJ1-2; the match to TRBD1 covers 7 bases. CDR3 length: 13 amino acids. Germline-derived CDR1 and CDR2 are MNHNS and SASEGT. The trim removed 7 bases at V and 4 bases at J, leaving 6 bases unmatched. This CDR3 is CASILQGSYGYTF. CDR3 bases: TGTGCCAGCATTCTACAGGGGAGCTATGGCTACACCTTC.

This clonotype has more than one count but fewer than ten. The CDR3 coding sequence is TGCGCCAGCAGTCCACCCTTACTGGACAATGAGCAGTTCTTC. This gives the protein CASSPPLLDNEQFF. The chain carries TRBV23-1 and TRBJ2-1; D uncertain. TRBV23-1 is classed as an ORF, of uncertain function. The CDR3 is 14 amino acids. Trimming left V 4 bases short and J 5 bases short, with 12 bases between.

Many counts were recorded for this clonotype. V usage is TRBV4-1 and J usage is TRBJ1-1, with 7 bases aligning to TRBD1. Trimming took 8 bases from V and 4 from J; bases not matched to a gene: 13. Germline V gene sequence: CDR1 MGHRA, CDR2 YSYEKL. This CDR3 has 15 amino acids. CDR3 protein: CASRYRGTSGTEAFF. In DNA form, the CDR3 reads TGCGCCAGCCGTTACAGGGGCACCTCGGGCACTGAAGCTTTCTTT.

Many counts were recorded for this clonotype. This rearrangement joins TRBV29-1 to TRBJ2-5; D ambiguous. The CDR3 runs to 12 residues. Germline CDR1 reads SQVTM; CDR2 reads ANQGSEA. The V end was cut by 6 bases, the J end by 0 bases, with 8 bases between. The CDR3, as DNA: TGCAGCGTCAAGGCCTACCAAGAGACCCAGTACTTC. Amino acid sequence: CSVKAYQETQYF.

There are a few counts of this clonotype. The V call is TRBV19, the J call TRBJ2-4, with D perhaps matching TRBD1 or TRBD2 (5 bases each). Between the trimmed V and J ends, which lost 5 bases and 11 bases, there was a span of 16 bases. The germline CDR1 and CDR2 sequences are LNHDA and SQIVND (reference sequence). CDR3 length: 13 amino acids. The CDR3 nucleotides read TGTGCCAGTAGTCTCCGGGACCTCACCCTTCAGTACTTC. Encoded protein: CASSLRDLTLQYF. Using reference TRBV19 and TRBJ2-4 for the parts outside the CDR3, the full variable domain is DGGITQSPKYLFRKEGQNVTLSCEQNLNHDAMYWYRQDPGQGLRLIYYSQIVNDFQKGDIAEGYSVSREKKESFPLTVTSAQKNPTAFYLCASSLRDLTLQYFGAGTRLSVL.

The chain carries TRBV20-1 and TRBJ2-7, with D perhaps assigned TRBD1 or TRBD2 (6 bases each). Germline V gene sequence: CDR1 DFQATT, CDR2 SNEGSKA (reference sequence). V was clipped by 6 bases and J by 3 bases, with 15 bases between them. The CDR3 extends over 13 amino acids. The CDR3 DNA sequence: TGCAGTGCCATGAGGGGGGTCTTCTACGAGCAGTACTTC. It encodes CSAMRGVFYEQYF.

This chain connects TRBV6-1 to TRBJ1-4; TRBD1 is a possible D gene (6 bases). The CDR3 has 15 residues. V shed 6 bases and J shed 3 bases, with 14 bases lying between them. Germline V gene lookup returns CDR1 MNHNS and CDR2 SASEGT. CDR3 bases: TGTGCCAGCAGAGATAGACAGGCATCTAATGAAAAACTGTTTTTT. Protein product: CASRDRQASNEKLFF.

This sequence joins TRBV5-6 and TRBJ2-3; D not certain. V lost 3 bases and J lost 4, with 9 bases in between. This CDR3 is built from 13 residues. Looked up from germline, CDR1 is SGHDT and CDR2 is YYEEEE. Written as DNA, the CDR3 is TGTGCCAGCAGCTGGGCCGGTCCAGATACGCAGTATTTT. Encoded protein: CASSWAGPDTQYF.

In this sample, this clonotype turned up a few times. The chain has TRBV29-1 and TRBJ2-7; D remains unclear. This CDR3 is 13 amino acids long. Trimming stripped 4 bases from V and 2 bases from J, with 12 bases between. Germline V gives CDR1 SQVTM, CDR2 ANQGSEA. The CDR3: CSVAKPNAYEQYF. The CDR3 coding sequence is TGCAGCGTTGCGAAGCCGAATGCCTACGAGCAGTACTTC.

V gene TRBV25-1 combines with J gene TRBJ2-2, with no clear D. CDR1 and CDR2 (germline): MGHDK, SYGVNS. V was pared by 7 bases and J by 8 bases, with 8 bases between. The CDR3 is 11 residues long. CDR3 nucleotides: TGTGCCAGCATATGGGGAGGGGAGCTGTTTTTT. This codes for CASIWGGELFF.

This clonotype showed up many times. This rearrangement joins TRBV4-2 to TRBJ2-7; no firm D call. Germline V gene sequence: CDR1 LGHNA, CDR2 YNFKEQ. V was pared by 1 base and J by 6 bases, with 7 bases between. The CDR3 sequence is 12 residues long. The CDR3 DNA follows: TGTGCCAGCAGCCAAGGGCTTGCCGAGCAGTACTTC. Protein: CASSQGLAEQYF.

The table lists this clonotype with many counts. This sequence joins TRBV5-6 and TRBJ2-1, with a weak D call TRBD1 (6 bases). The CDR3 sequence is 15 residues long. Trimming removed 4 bases from V and 3 bases from J, with 14 bases in between. Germline values: CDR1 SGHDT, CDR2 YYEEEE. DNA for the CDR3: TGTGCCAGCAGCCCCACAGGGCCCGGCTACAATGAGCAGTTCTTC. As protein: CASSPTGPGYNEQFF.

Here the CDR3 reads CASSTTGGTNEKLFF. As DNA, the CDR3 is TGCGCCAGCAGCACAACAGGGGGAACTAATGAAAAACTGTTTTTT. The rearrangement uses TRBV5-1 and TRBJ1-4; 8 bases are a match to TRBD1. The CDR3 is 15 amino acids. CDR1 and CDR2 (germline): SGHRS, YFSETQ. With V trimmed by 4 bases and J by 1 base, 3 bases remained unmatched.

This clonotype was counted a few times. The rearrangement links TRBV20-1 to TRBJ2-5, with TRBD2 identical over 10 bases. V gave up 0 bases and J gave up 3 bases; unmatched junction bases: 7. Germline lookup yields CDR1 DFQATT and CDR2 SNEGSKA (reference sequence). This CDR3 spans 16 amino acids. The CDR3 bases are TGCAGTGCTAGAGAGAATAGCGGGGGGCGGAAAGAGACCCAGTACTTC. The encoded protein is CSARENSGGRKETQYF.

This clonotype has ten or more counts. The CDR3 nucleotides are TGCAGCGTTGTGGAGGGCGCCTACGAGCAGTACTTC. As protein: CSVVEGAYEQYF. The gene calls are TRBV29-1 and TRBJ2-7; tentative D call: TRBD2 (6 bases). This CDR3 comprises 12 residues. Germline V CDR1 and CDR2: SQVTM, ANQGSEA. V was cut by 4 bases and J by 2 bases, with 9 bases left in between.

As regards this clonotype: A much larger clone is a single base away; this may be a read error. The V call is TRBV27, the J call TRBJ2-7, with a tentative D call TRBD2 (6 bases). The germline V gene has CDR1 MNHEY and CDR2 SMNVEV (reference sequence). This CDR3 has 13 amino acids. CDR3 sequence (DNA): TGTGACACCCGGACTATCGACTCCTACGAGCAGTACTTC. This sequence encodes CDTRTIDSYEQYF.

The V and J genes are TRBV3-1 and TRBJ2-3; maybe TRBD2 (5 bases). Trimming removed 10 bases at V and 4 bases at J, with 27 bases between. The CDR3 consists of 17 residues. Germline CDR1 LGHDT, CDR2 YNNKEL (reference sequence). CDR3 region: CATSPKDSAIWSDTQYF. The CDR3 coding sequence is TGTGCCACCTCCCCTAAGGACTCTGCTATCTGGTCAGATACGCAGTATTTT.

In this sample, this clonotype turned up a few times. The rearrangement links TRBV10-2 to TRBJ2-7; TRBD2 matches at 7 bases. V shed 3 bases and J 3 bases; nucleotides not matched to a gene: 11. The CDR3 is 16 residues long. CDR1 WSHSY and CDR2 SAAADI come from the germline V gene. CDR3: CASSDLGEGNGYEQYF. The CDR3 DNA reads TGCGCCAGCAGTGACCTTGGGGAGGGGAATGGCTACGAGCAGTACTTC.